This paragraph reports one TCR beta chain. CDR1 SNHLY and CDR2 FYNNEI come from the germline V gene. The CDR3 has 15 amino acids. Losses at the gene ends were 8 bases for V and 3 bases for J; bases not matched to a gene: 11. The data were taken from a study of shared clonotypes between healthy human individuals. Study in general: Researchers drew samples from a couple of women and a few men aged 18 to 49.

Profiling relied on immunoSEQ multiplex PCR, and the TCRdb table lists in-frame clones only, not all of them. This sample carries around 700,000 clones, around 72% of them seen once, and the ten largest clones take about 1.8%. The sample was memory CD4+ T cells sorted from blood. The subset was: CD45RA-negative fraction. The receptor comes from a woman aged 30 to 39 in good health. The J gene is TRBJ2-3, the V gene TRBV2; 7 positions agree with TRBD2. This CDR3 reads CASSRLASQTDTQYF. The CDR3 nucleotides are TGTGCCAGCTCCAGACTAGCATCCCAGACAGATACGCAGTATTTT.